What follows are 24 T cell receptor beta chains derived from one specimen sequenced in a study of T cells after posttransplantation cyclophosphamide (dated by TCRdb to 2016 to 2017). Libraries were constructed by the immunoSEQ multiplex PCR assay. This is the immuneACCESS table as TCRdb keeps it, with only in-frame sequences that have V and J called. A part of the clones is gone; compared with another copy, unresolved V genes explain less than half, and the rest is unexplained. In this sample the table shows about 10,000 clones, around 84% of which occur a single time. The biggest ten clones account for about 15% of the sample. This specimen's treatment or condition label, per the study, means: high-dose cyclophosphamide on days +3 and +4 as single-agent GVHD prophylaxis. PTCy patients received busulfan and fludarabine conditioning, a related or unrelated marrow graft, and cyclophosphamide on days +3 and +4.

Sequencing used PBMCs, obtained just over 1,900 days after a stem cell transplant with posttransplant cyclophosphamide. Receptors were obtained from a female patient in her thirties or forties who received an allogeneic stem cell transplant from a related donor, was CMV-positive, and had no GVHD. It is possible that, after a transplant, some T cells come from the graft donor.

This clone was observed once. The junction shows a germline mismatch at one end, possibly a read error. The V and J genes are TRBV5-1 and TRBJ2-3, with D maybe TRBD1 (5 bases). Germline CDR1 SGHRS, CDR2 YFSETQ. CDR3 length: 14 amino acids. The CDR3 sequence is CASSLDWGTDTQYF. CDR3 coding DNA: TGCGCCAGCAGCTTGGACTGGGGCACCGATACGCAGTATTTT.

This sequence joins TRBV7-2 and TRBJ2-7; 9 positions match TRBD2. Germline CDR1 SGHTA, CDR2 FQGNSA. The CDR3 has 19 residues. The junction had 19 bases not matched to a gene; V was cut back by 4 bases and J by 3 bases. The chain's CDR3 is CASSSPQSLAGSRYYEQYF. The CDR3 region has the DNA TGTGCCAGCAGCTCTCCTCAGTCGCTAGCGGGGTCTCGCTACTACGAGCAGTACTTC.

The V gene is TRBV6-5, the J gene TRBJ1-2; 9 bases line up with TRBD1. Germline-derived CDR1 and CDR2 are MNHEY and SVGAGI. Trimming took 6 bases from V and 8 from J; bases not matched to a gene: 7. This CDR3 is built from 13 residues. The CDR3 is CASRGQGAIGYTF. DNA for the CDR3: TGTGCCAGCAGGGGACAGGGTGCGATCGGCTACACCTTC.

This chain connects TRBV6-7 to TRBJ1-1, with a possible D match to TRBD1 (5 bases). TRBV6-7 is recorded as an ORF, its role being uncertain. The ends were cut back, 6 bases at V and 1 base at J, with 9 bases in the middle. The CDR3 has 13 amino acids. Here the CDR3 DNA reads TGTGCCAGCAGAGGGACTGCGAACACTGAAGCTTTCTTT. It specifies CASRGTANTEAFF.

The chain uses TRBV7-9 and TRBJ2-7; 10 nucleotides agree with TRBD1. CDR1 and CDR2 (germline): SEHNR, FQNEAQ (reference sequence). The CDR3 extends over 14 amino acids. Trimming cost V 5 bases and J 5 bases; bases outside gene matches: 6. The CDR3 coding sequence is TGTGCCAGCAGCGTAGGACAGGGGGTGGACGAGCAGTACTTC. Its translation is CASSVGQGVDEQYF.

This chain uses TRBV2 with TRBJ1-6; the D gene is possibly TRBD1 (6 bases). Germline V gene data show CDR1 as SNHLY and CDR2 as FYNNEI. The V gene lost 5 bases and the J gene lost 4 bases, with 12 bases spanning the gap. The CDR3 spans 15 residues. CDR3 loop: CASSYGQPYNSPLHF. DNA of the CDR3: TGTGCCAGCAGTTATGGACAGCCATATAATTCACCCCTCCACTTT.

The chain combines TRBV14 with TRBJ2-3; 12 bases line up with TRBD2. V trimming: 4 bases; J trimming: 2 bases; junction bases outside the gene matches: 13. CDR3 length: 19 residues. CDR1 SGHDN and CDR2 FVKESK come from the germline V gene. The CDR3, as DNA: TGTGCCAGCAGCCTTGGACTAGCGGGGAGCCATCCCCTCACAGATACGCAGTATTTT. Protein product: CASSLGLAGSHPLTDTQYF.

V is TRBV19 and J is TRBJ2-3, with TRBD2 matching over 7 bases. This CDR3 has 16 amino acids. The germline gives CDR1 LNHDA, CDR2 SQIVND (reference sequence). Trimming took 1 base from V and 6 from J; bases not matched to a gene: 10. Written as DNA, the CDR3 is TGTGCCAGTAGTATAGTATCTAGCGGCGCCCCGGATACGCAGTATTTT. Its translation is CASSIVSSGAPDTQYF.

Within the sample, this clone is medium-sized. The rearrangement links TRBV19 to TRBJ2-7; TRBD1 matches 7 bases. The trim removed 1 base at V and 5 bases at J, leaving 11 bases unmatched. This CDR3 spans 16 amino acids. The V gene's germline CDR1 is LNHDA and CDR2 SQIVND (reference sequence). CDR3 nucleotides: TGTGCCAGTAGTATAGGCCGGACAGGCGGTGGGGACGAGCAGTACTTC. As protein: CASSIGRTGGGDEQYF.

This chain links TRBV28 with TRBJ1-1; D call uncertain. The germline V and J ends were trimmed by 7 bases and 6 bases, with 9 bases remaining between them. This CDR3 is 11 amino acids long. Looked up from germline, CDR1 is MDHEN and CDR2 is SYDVKM. CDR3 nucleotides: TGTGCCAGCAAACGACACTCTGAAGCTTTCTTT. It is translated as CASKRHSEAFF.

This clone was observed once. The chain has TRBV4-1 and TRBJ2-1; D may be TRBD2 (6 bases). CDR1 is MGHRA, CDR2 YSYEKL, per germline. Trimming pared 4 bases from V and 6 bases from J, leaving 13 bases between. This CDR3 is 14 amino acids long. Written as DNA, the CDR3 is TGCGCCAGCAGCCTCGCGGGGTTTGCCAATGAGCAGTTCTTC. Translated, it gives CASSLAGFANEQFF.

The rearrangement uses TRBV7-9 and TRBJ1-6; weak D call: TRBD1 (5 bases). Germline V gene sequence: CDR1 SEHNR, CDR2 FQNEAQ (reference sequence). The V gene lost 6 bases and the J gene lost 9 bases, with 15 bases spanning the gap. The CDR3 sequence is 14 residues long. For the CDR3, the DNA is TGTGCCAGCAGGGGACTCCGGACGATTTCACCCCTCCACTTT. Protein sequence: CASRGLRTISPLHF.

The chain couples TRBV5-1 to TRBJ2-5; D gene ambiguous. Trimming took 0 bases from V and 9 from J, leaving 18 bases between them. This CDR3 is built from 15 residues. Looked up from germline, CDR1 is SGHRS and CDR2 is YFSETQ. The CDR3 loop reads CASSLASTAQVSQYF. The DNA of the CDR3 is TGCGCCAGCAGCTTGGCGAGTACTGCCCAGGTCTCCCAGTACTTC. The full variable domain, in which reference TRBV5-1 and TRBJ2-5 provide the parts outside the CDR3, is KAGVTQTPRYLIKTRGQQVTLSCSPISGHRSVSWYQQTPGQGLQFLFEYFSETQRNKGNFPGRFSGRQFSNSRSEMNVSTLELGDSALYLCASSLASTAQVSQYFGPGTRLLVL.

This chain joins TRBV6-1 and TRBJ2-7, with TRBD1 as a possible D gene (5 bases). V lost 6 bases and J lost 2, with 11 bases in between. The CDR3 length is 13 residues. Germline V gives CDR1 MNHNS, CDR2 SASEGT. CDR3: CASSLTGTYEQYF. The CDR3 coding sequence is TGTGCCAGCAGCCTAACAGGAACCTACGAGCAGTACTTC.

The chain recombines TRBV5-1 with TRBJ2-2; a weak D match, TRBD1 (6 bases). Looked up from germline, CDR1 is SGHRS and CDR2 is YFSETQ. Trimming cost V 4 bases and J 4 bases, with 11 bases left between them. This CDR3 has 14 amino acids. This CDR3 is CASSPDRFTGELFF. DNA for the CDR3: TGCGCCAGCAGCCCCGACAGGTTCACCGGGGAGCTGTTTTTT.

Only a few counts were recorded for this clone. The rearrangement links TRBV10-3 to TRBJ2-2; maybe TRBD2 (5 bases). The CDR3 runs to 15 residues. Germline V gene lookup returns CDR1 ENHRY and CDR2 SYGVKD. Trimming left V 2 bases short and J 5 bases short, with 12 bases between. CDR3 in amino acids: CAISEGGVSTGELFF. In nucleotides, the CDR3 is TGTGCCATCAGTGAGGGAGGAGTTAGTACCGGGGAGCTGTTTTTT.

CDR3 coding DNA: TGTGCCAGCTCACCGGGACAGGGGATGGCCAAAAACATTCAGTACTTC. Residues: CASSPGQGMAKNIQYF. V and J are TRBV18 and TRBJ2-4; the match to TRBD1 covers 10 bases. The length of the CDR3 is 16 residues. The germline V gene has CDR1 KGHSH and CDR2 LQKENI. Losses at the gene ends were 3 bases for V and 1 base for J; bases not matched to a gene: 3.

The chain links TRBV15 to TRBJ1-3; no definite D call. V lost 3 bases to trimming and J lost 9 bases, with 12 bases between them. Germline V gene lookup returns CDR1 LNHNV and CDR2 YYDKDF (reference sequence). The length of the CDR3 is 13 residues. The CDR3 coding sequence is TGTGCCACCAGCAGCCCACAACGTGGCACCATATATTTT. The encoded protein is CATSSPQRGTIYF.

This chain connects TRBV11-2 to TRBJ2-1, with 12 bases fitting TRBD2. CDR3 length: 17 amino acids. V trimming: 3 bases; J trimming: 5 bases; junction bases outside the gene matches: 8. Germline CDR1 SGHAT, CDR2 FQNNGV. CDR3 sequence reads: CASSFDPGLAGHNEQFF. The CDR3 nucleotides read TGTGCCAGCAGCTTTGACCCGGGACTAGCGGGCCACAATGAGCAGTTCTTC.

CDR3 amino acids: CASSQGQRYNSPLHF. In nucleotides, the CDR3 is TGTGCCAGCAGCCAAGGGCAGCGATATAATTCACCCCTCCACTTT. The chain recombines TRBV14 with TRBJ1-6; unclear D gene. Germline-derived CDR1 and CDR2 are SGHDN and FVKESK. V lost 1 base to trimming and J lost 4 bases, with 8 bases between them. This CDR3 contains 15 residues.

This clone was found once. The V call is TRBV5-1, the J call TRBJ1-4, with no clear D. Germline V gives CDR1 SGHRS, CDR2 YFSETQ. This CDR3 is built from 16 residues. The V and J ends lost 0 bases and 0 bases respectively, with 9 bases between them. The CDR3 DNA follows: TGCGCCAGCAGCTTGGTGCAACTTGCAACTAATGAAAAACTGTTTTTT. Translating it yields CASSLVQLATNEKLFF.

The chain carries TRBV20-1 and TRBJ2-7; D may be TRBD2 (5 bases). Trimming removed 4 bases from V and 3 bases from J, with 7 bases in between. The CDR3 spans 11 residues. Germline V lookup: CDR1 DFQATT, CDR2 SNEGSKA (reference sequence). The CDR3, as DNA: TGCAGTGCTACTCGGGGCTACGAGCAGTACTTC. This translates into CSATRGYEQYF.

This clone was seen just once. V usage is TRBV7-9 and J usage is TRBJ1-4; TRBD1 might be the D (6 bases). V dropped 2 bases and J dropped 7 bases, with 8 bases sitting between them. Germline V gene data show CDR1 as SEHNR and CDR2 as FQNEAQ (reference sequence). The CDR3 runs to 13 residues. The CDR3 region is CASSLQGIEKLFF. DNA of the CDR3: TGTGCCAGCAGCTTACAGGGGATTGAAAAACTGTTTTTT.

There are a few counts of this clone. The genes are TRBV7-9 and TRBJ1-1; 8 nucleotides line up with TRBD1. With V trimmed by 0 bases and J by 4 bases, 1 base remained unmatched. The CDR3 sequence is 14 residues long. Germline V gene data show CDR1 as SEHNR and CDR2 as FQNEAQ (reference sequence). The CDR3 loop reads CASSLATGGTEAFF. DNA for the CDR3: TGTGCCAGCAGCTTAGCAACAGGGGGCACTGAAGCTTTCTTT.